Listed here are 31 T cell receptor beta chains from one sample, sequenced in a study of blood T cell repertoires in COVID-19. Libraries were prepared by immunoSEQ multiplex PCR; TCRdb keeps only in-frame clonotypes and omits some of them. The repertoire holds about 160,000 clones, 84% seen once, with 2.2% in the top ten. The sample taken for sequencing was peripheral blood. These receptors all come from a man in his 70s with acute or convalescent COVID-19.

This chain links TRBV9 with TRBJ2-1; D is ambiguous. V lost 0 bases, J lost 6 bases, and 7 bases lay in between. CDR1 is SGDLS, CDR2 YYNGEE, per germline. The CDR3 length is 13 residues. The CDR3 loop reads CASSVGPGNEQFF. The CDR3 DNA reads TGTGCCAGCAGCGTAGGACCAGGCAATGAGCAGTTCTTC.

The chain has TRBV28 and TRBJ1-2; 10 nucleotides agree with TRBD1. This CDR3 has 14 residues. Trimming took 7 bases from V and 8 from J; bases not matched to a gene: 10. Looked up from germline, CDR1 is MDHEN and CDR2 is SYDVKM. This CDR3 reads CASTDSGTGAGYTF. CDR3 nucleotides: TGTGCCAGCACCGACTCAGGGACAGGGGCCGGCTACACCTTC.

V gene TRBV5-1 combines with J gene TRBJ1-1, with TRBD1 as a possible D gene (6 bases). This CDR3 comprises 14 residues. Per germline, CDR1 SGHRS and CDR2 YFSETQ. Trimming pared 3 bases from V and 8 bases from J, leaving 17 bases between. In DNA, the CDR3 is TGCGCCAGCAGCTCGGGGGGGGCCTACCCCGAAGCTTTCTTT. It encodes CASSSGGAYPEAFF.

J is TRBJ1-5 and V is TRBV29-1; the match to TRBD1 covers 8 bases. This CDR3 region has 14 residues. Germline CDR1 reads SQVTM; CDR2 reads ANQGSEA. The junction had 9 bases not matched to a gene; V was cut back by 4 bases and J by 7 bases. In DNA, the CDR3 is TGCAGCGTTGGGGACAGGAAGCAGGGACAGCCCCAGCATTTT. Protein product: CSVGDRKQGQPQHF.

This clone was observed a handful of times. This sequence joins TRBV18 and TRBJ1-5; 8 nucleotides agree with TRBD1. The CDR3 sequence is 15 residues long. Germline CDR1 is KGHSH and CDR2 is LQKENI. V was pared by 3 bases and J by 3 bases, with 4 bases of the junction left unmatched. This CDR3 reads CASSPAGGLNQPQHF. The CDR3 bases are TGTGCCAGCTCACCGGCAGGGGGCCTCAATCAGCCCCAGCATTTT.

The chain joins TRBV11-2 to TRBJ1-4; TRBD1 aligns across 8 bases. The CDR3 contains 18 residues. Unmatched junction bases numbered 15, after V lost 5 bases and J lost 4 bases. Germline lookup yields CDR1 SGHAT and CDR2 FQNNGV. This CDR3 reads CASSAFAGGSGGNEKLFF. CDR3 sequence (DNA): TGTGCCAGCAGCGCCTTTGCAGGGGGCTCTGGGGGTAATGAAAAACTGTTTTTT.

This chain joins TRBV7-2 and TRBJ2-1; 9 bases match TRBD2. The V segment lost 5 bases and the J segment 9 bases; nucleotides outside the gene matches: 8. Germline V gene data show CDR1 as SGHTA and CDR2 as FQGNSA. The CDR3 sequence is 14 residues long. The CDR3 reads CASSLGVAGAEQFF. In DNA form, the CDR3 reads TGTGCCAGCAGCCTAGGGGTAGCGGGAGCTGAGCAGTTCTTC.

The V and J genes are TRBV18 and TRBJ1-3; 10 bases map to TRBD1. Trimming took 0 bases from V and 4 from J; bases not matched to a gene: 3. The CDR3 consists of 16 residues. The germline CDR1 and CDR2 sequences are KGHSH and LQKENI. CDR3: CASSPPGTGVGNTIYF. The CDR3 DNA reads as TGTGCCAGCTCACCACCGGGGACAGGGGTCGGAAACACCATATATTTT.

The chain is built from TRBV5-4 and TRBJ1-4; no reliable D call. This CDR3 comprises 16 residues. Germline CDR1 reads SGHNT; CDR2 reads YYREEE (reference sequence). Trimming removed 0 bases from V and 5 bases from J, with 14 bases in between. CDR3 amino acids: CASSLDRPTQNEKLFF. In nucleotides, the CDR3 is TGTGCCAGCAGCTTGGACAGACCAACTCAGAATGAAAAACTGTTTTTT.

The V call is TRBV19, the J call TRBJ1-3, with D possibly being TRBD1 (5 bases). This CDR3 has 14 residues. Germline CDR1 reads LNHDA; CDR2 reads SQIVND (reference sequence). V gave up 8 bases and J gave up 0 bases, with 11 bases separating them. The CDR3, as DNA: TGTGCCAGTGGGGCAACAGGCTCTGGAAACACCATATATTTT. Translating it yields CASGATGSGNTIYF.

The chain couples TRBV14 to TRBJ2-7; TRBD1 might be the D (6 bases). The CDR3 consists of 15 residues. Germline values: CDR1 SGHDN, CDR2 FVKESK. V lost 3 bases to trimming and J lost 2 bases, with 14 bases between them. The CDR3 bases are TGTGCCAGCAGCCAGGAAGGACAGTGGCCCTACGAGCAGTACTTC. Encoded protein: CASSQEGQWPYEQYF. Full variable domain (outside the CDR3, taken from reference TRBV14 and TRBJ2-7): EAGVTQFPSHSVIEKGQTVTLRCDPISGHDNLYWYRRVMGKEIKFLLHFVKESKQDESGMPNNRFLAERTGGTYSTLKVQPAELEDSGVYFCASSQEGQWPYEQYFGPGTRLTVT.

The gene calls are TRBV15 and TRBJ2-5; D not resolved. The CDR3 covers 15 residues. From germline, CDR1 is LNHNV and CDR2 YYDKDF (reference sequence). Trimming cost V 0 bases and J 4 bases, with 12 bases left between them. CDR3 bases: TGTGCCACCAGCAGAGATCCCCTACGAGGAGAGACCCAGTACTTC. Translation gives CATSRDPLRGETQYF.

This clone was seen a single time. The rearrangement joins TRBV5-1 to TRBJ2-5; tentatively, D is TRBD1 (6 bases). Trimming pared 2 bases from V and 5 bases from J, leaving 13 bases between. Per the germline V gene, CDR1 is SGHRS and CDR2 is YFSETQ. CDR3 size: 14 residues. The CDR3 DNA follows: TGCGCCAGCAGCTTCCCACAGGGAGAGGAGACCCAGTACTTC. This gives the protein CASSFPQGEETQYF.

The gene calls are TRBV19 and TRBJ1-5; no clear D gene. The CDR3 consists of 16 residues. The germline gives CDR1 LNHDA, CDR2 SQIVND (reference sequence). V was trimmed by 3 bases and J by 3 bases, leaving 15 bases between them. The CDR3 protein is CASSMLTGGSNQPQHF. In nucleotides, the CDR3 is TGTGCCAGTAGTATGCTTACCGGCGGATCCAATCAGCCCCAGCATTTT.

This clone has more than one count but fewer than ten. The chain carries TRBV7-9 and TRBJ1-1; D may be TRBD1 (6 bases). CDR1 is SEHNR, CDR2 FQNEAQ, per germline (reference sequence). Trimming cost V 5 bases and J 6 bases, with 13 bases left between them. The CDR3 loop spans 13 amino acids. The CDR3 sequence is CASSITGFAEAFF. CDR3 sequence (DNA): TGTGCCAGCAGCATAACAGGGTTTGCTGAAGCTTTCTTT.

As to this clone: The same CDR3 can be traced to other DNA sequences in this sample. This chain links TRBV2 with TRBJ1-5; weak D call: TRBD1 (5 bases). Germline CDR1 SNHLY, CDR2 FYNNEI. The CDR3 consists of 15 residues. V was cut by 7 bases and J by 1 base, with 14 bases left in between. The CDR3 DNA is TGTGCCAGCAATCAGGAGCAGGGCAGCAATCAGCCCCAGCATTTT. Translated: CASNQEQGSNQPQHF.

CDR3 protein: CASSVGGASGSYEQYF. In DNA form, the CDR3 reads TGTGCCAGCAGCGTAGGGGGGGCTAGCGGGAGTTACGAGCAGTACTTC. The chain has TRBV9 and TRBJ2-7, with TRBD2 identical over 10 bases. J lost 4 bases, V lost 0 bases, and 7 bases had no gene match. The CDR3 consists of 16 residues. In germline, CDR1 is SGDLS, CDR2 YYNGEE.

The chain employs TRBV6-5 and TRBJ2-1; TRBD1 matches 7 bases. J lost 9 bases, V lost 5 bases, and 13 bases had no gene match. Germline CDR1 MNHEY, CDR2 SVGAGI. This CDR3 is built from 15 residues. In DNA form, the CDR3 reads TGTGCCAGCAGTACCCGATACAGGGGTCAAGGTGAGCAGTTCTTC. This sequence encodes CASSTRYRGQGEQFF.

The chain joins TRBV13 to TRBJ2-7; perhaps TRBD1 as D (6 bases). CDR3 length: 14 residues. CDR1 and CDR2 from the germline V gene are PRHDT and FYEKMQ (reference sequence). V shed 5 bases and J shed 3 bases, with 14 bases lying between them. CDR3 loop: CASSRTGTHYEQYF. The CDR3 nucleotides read TGTGCCAGCAGCAGGACCGGGACACACTACGAGCAGTACTTC.

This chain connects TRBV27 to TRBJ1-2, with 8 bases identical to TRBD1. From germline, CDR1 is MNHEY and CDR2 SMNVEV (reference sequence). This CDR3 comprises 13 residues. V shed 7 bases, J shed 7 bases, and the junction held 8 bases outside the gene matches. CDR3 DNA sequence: TGTGCCAGCACCGCCCAGGGGGCCGGTGGCTACACCTTC. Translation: CASTAQGAGGYTF.

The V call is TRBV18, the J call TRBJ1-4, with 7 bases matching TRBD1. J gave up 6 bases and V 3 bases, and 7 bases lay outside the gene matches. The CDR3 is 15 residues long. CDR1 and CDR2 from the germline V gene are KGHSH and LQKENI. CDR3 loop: CASSPTGQRHEKLFF. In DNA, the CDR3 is TGTGCCAGCTCACCGACGGGACAGAGACATGAAAAACTGTTTTTT.

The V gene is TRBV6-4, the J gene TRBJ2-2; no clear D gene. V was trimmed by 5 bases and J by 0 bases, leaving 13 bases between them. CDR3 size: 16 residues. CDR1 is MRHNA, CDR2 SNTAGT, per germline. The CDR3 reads CASSTKSPPNTGELFF. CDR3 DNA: TGTGCCAGCAGTACCAAGAGTCCCCCGAACACCGGGGAGCTGTTTTTT.

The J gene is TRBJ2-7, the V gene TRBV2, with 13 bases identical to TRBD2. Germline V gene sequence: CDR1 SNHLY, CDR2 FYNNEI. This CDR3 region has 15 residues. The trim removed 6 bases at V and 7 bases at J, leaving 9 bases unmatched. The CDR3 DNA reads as TGTGCCAGCAGCGTCGGACTAGCGGGAGTCAATGAGCAGTACTTC. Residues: CASSVGLAGVNEQYF.

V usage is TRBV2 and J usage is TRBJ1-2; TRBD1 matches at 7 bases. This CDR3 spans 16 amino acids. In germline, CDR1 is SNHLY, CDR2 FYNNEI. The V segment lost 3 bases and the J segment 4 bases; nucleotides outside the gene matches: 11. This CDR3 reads CASSDGGGAYSYGYTF. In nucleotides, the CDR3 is TGTGCCAGCAGTGATGGAGGGGGCGCGTATTCCTATGGCTACACCTTC.

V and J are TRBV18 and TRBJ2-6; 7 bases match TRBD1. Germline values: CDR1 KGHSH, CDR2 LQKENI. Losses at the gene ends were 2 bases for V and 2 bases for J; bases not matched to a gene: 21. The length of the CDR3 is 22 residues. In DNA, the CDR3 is TGTGCCAGCTCACCAAGGCAGAAGTCGACAGGGTTTTTGTGGGCTGGGGCCAACGTCCTGACTTTC. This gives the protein CASSPRQKSTGFLWAGANVLTF.

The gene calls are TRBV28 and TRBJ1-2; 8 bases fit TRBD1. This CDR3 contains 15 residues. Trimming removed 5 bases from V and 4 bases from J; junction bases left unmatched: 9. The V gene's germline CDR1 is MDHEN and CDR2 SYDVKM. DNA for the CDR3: TGTGCCAGCAGTCCGCAGGGGGCACAATTCTATGGCTACACCTTC. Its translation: CASSPQGAQFYGYTF.

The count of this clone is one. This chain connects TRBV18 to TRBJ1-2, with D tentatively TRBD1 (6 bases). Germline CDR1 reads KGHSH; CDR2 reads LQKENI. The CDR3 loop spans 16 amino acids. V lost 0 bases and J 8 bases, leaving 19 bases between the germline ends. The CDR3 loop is CASSPPSQGTNGGYTF. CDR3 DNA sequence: TGTGCCAGCTCACCACCTTCACAGGGAACAAACGGCGGCTACACCTTC.

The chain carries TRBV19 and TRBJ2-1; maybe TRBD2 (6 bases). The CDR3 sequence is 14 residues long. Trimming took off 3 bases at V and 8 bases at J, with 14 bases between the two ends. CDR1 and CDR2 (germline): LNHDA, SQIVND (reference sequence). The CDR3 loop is CASSIQGGVHEQFF. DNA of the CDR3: TGTGCCAGTAGTATCCAGGGAGGAGTCCATGAGCAGTTCTTC.

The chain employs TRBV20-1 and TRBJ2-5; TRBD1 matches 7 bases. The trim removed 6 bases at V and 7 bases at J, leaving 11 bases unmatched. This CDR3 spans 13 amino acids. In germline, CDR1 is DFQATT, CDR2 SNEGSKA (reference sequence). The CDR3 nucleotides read TGCAGTGCCAGTAGGCAGGGGGTAGCGACCCAGTACTTC. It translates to CSASRQGVATQYF.

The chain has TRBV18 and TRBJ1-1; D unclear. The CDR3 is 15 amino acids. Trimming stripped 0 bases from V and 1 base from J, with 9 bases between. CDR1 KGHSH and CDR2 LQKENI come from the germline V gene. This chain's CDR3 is CASSPPAWPNTEAFF. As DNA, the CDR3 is TGTGCCAGCTCACCACCGGCTTGGCCGAACACTGAAGCTTTCTTT.

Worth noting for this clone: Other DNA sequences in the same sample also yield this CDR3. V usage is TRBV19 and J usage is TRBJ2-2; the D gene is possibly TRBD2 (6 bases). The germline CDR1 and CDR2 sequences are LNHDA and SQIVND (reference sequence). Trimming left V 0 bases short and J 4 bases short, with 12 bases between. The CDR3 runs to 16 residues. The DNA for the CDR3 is TGTGCCAGTAGTATAGATCTTCCAGCGGGCACCGGGGAGCTGTTTTTT. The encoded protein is CASSIDLPAGTGELFF.